These 17 T cell receptor beta chains share one sample of origin, sequenced in a study of CD8 T cells in Susac syndrome. An amount of RNA that ranged from roughly 0.5 to 1 ug was reverse transcribed with random hexamers. Via MiXCR, TCRdb re-called the immunoSEQ multiplex PCR reads, giving one row per CDR3 protein. The sample holds 120,000 to 150,000 distinct CDR3 sequences, approximately 93% seen once. The sample consisted of CD4+ T cells from PBMCs. These receptors were obtained from a human donor in good health.

The chain recombines TRBV2 with TRBJ1-5, with D maybe TRBD1 (6 bases). The CDR3 covers 15 residues. Deletions cut 7 bases from V and 6 bases from J, with 19 bases between. In germline, CDR1 is SNHLY, CDR2 FYNNEI. The CDR3 is CASNHRGGHGQPQHF. CDR3 nucleotide sequence: TGTGCCAGCAACCACCGGGGGGGACACGGTCAGCCCCAGCATTTT.

This chain connects TRBV10-3 to TRBJ2-7; tentative D call: TRBD1 (5 bases). CDR1 ENHRY and CDR2 SYGVKD come from the germline V gene. V lost 5 bases and J 7 bases, leaving 12 bases between the germline ends. CDR3 size: 12 residues. CDR3 amino acids: CAISKDTEEQYF. The CDR3 DNA follows: TGTGCCATCAGTAAGGACACCGAGGAGCAGTACTTC.

This chain connects TRBV9 to TRBJ2-5; TRBD2 matches at 10 bases. Losses at the gene ends were 0 bases for V and 2 bases for J; bases not matched to a gene: 13. The CDR3 contains 19 residues. Germline CDR1 is SGDLS and CDR2 is YYNGEE. The CDR3: CASSVGVFIGTSEQETQYF. The CDR3 DNA sequence: TGTGCCAGCAGCGTAGGCGTCTTCATCGGGACTAGCGAACAAGAGACCCAGTACTTC.

The V call is TRBV20-1, the J call TRBJ2-5; 13 bases agree with TRBD2. The V segment lost 8 bases and the J segment 5 bases; nucleotides outside the gene matches: 5. The length of the CDR3 is 13 residues. CDR1 and CDR2 from the germline V gene are DFQATT and SNEGSKA (reference sequence). CDR3 bases: TGCAGTCACGGGACTAGCGGGGAGGAGACCCAGTACTTC. Its translation: CSHGTSGEETQYF.

The chain employs TRBV30 and TRBJ2-1; D tentatively fits TRBD1 or TRBD2 (5 bases each). There are 17 residues in the CDR3. Per the germline V gene, CDR1 is GTSNPN and CDR2 is SVGIG (reference sequence). Between the trimmed V and J ends, which lost 2 bases and 4 bases, there was a span of 21 bases. CDR3 in DNA: TGTGCCTGGAGTTCCCCCCCGGGACCGCACAGATACAATGAGCAGTTCTTC. It encodes CAWSSPPGPHRYNEQFF.

The V call is TRBV27, the J call TRBJ1-1; D gene ambiguous. Germline CDR1 MNHEY, CDR2 SMNVEV (reference sequence). The V and J ends lost 1 base and 6 bases respectively, with 9 bases between them. This CDR3 comprises 13 residues. CDR3: CASSLYLDAEAFF. The CDR3 bases are TGTGCCAGCAGTTTATATCTGGACGCTGAAGCTTTCTTT.

V usage is TRBV7-9 and J usage is TRBJ2-7; 9 positions match TRBD2. This CDR3 region has 16 residues. Germline V gene lookup returns CDR1 SEHNR and CDR2 FQNEAQ (reference sequence). The ends lost 4 bases at V and 0 bases at J; junction bases unmatched: 7. The CDR3 region is CASSSVSGSLSYEQYF. The DNA of the CDR3 is TGTGCCAGCAGCTCAGTTAGCGGGAGCCTCTCCTACGAGCAGTACTTC.

CDR3 nucleotides: TGCAGTGCCCCTAGTACCGGGACCCGGGACACCGGGGAGCTGTTTTTT. It encodes CSAPSTGTRDTGELFF. The chain is built from TRBV20-1 and TRBJ2-2; either TRBD1 or TRBD2 may fit D (5 bases each). This CDR3 has 16 residues. V was cut by 6 bases and J by 3 bases, with 20 bases left in between. Germline CDR1 reads DFQATT; CDR2 reads SNEGSKA (reference sequence).

The rearrangement links TRBV5-1 to TRBJ2-7; 9 bases fit TRBD1. CDR1 and CDR2 (germline): SGHRS, YFSETQ. This CDR3 is 15 amino acids long. The ends lost 4 bases at V and 3 bases at J; junction bases unmatched: 8. The CDR3 is CASSPGTGPFYEQYF. The CDR3 bases are TGCGCCAGCAGCCCCGGGACAGGGCCCTTCTACGAGCAGTACTTC.

The J gene is TRBJ2-7, the V gene TRBV5-6; D is possibly TRBD1 (5 bases). V lost 4 bases to trimming and J lost 4 bases, with 15 bases between them. CDR3 length equals 14 residues. Germline values: CDR1 SGHDT, CDR2 YYEEEE. CDR3 DNA sequence: TGTGCCAGCAGCAAACGGGCAGGGTGGTACGAGCAGTACTTC. Translated: CASSKRAGWYEQYF.

V is TRBV28 and J is TRBJ2-3; 8 positions agree with TRBD2. J gave up 4 bases and V 5 bases, and 5 bases lay outside the gene matches. The CDR3 contains 14 residues. The germline V gene has CDR1 MDHEN and CDR2 SYDVKM. In DNA, the CDR3 is TGTGCCAGCAGTCCCAGCGGGAGTTCAGATACGCAGTATTTT. It yields the protein CASSPSGSSDTQYF.

The chain recombines TRBV6-5 with TRBJ2-7, with 8 bases that match TRBD2. The CDR3 loop spans 15 amino acids. Germline lookup yields CDR1 MNHEY and CDR2 SVGAGI. Germline trimming cut 0 bases from V and 4 bases from J; bases unmatched to any gene: 5. The CDR3: CASSYSSSGRYEQYF. CDR3 in DNA: TGTGCCAGCAGTTACTCGTCTAGCGGGCGATACGAGCAGTACTTC.

This clonotype has just one count. CDR3 in amino acids: CASSLETGVEGYNEQFF. CDR3 coding DNA: TGTGCCAGCAGTTTAGAGACAGGGGTAGAGGGGTACAATGAGCAGTTCTTC. The chain recombines TRBV12-3 or TRBV12-4 with TRBJ2-1; 8 nucleotides agree with TRBD1. The V gene end was trimmed by 1 base and the J gene end by 4 bases; junction bases not matched to a gene: 9. This CDR3 is built from 17 residues.

This sequence joins TRBV30 and TRBJ2-1; 7 bases are a match to TRBD1. CDR3 length equals 13 residues. V shed 4 bases, J shed 6 bases, and the junction held 6 bases outside the gene matches. Germline CDR1 reads GTSNPN; CDR2 reads SVGIG (reference sequence). The CDR3 DNA reads as TGTGCCTGGAACGAGGGGGCAGGCAATGAGCAGTTCTTC. Encoded protein: CAWNEGAGNEQFF.

The V and J genes are TRBV11-2 and TRBJ2-4; 13 bases match TRBD2. The CDR3 loop spans 17 amino acids. Germline CDR1 SGHAT, CDR2 FQNNGV. The ends lost 5 bases at V and 2 bases at J; junction bases unmatched: 6. The CDR3 protein is CASSPPGLAGPKNIQYF. In nucleotides, the CDR3 is TGTGCCAGCAGCCCTCCGGGACTAGCGGGGCCCAAAAACATTCAGTACTTC.

This clonotype was counted once. V gene TRBV2 combines with J gene TRBJ1-5, with D possibly matching TRBD1 (5 bases). Germline assignment: CDR1 SNHLY and CDR2 FYNNEI. CDR3 length: 13 residues. Trimming shortened V by 8 bases and J by 4 bases, and 12 bases separated the two germline ends. CDR3 nucleotide sequence: TGTGCCAGCGGCCGGGACGGAAATCAGCCCCAGCATTTT. This codes for CASGRDGNQPQHF.

V and J are TRBV5-1 and TRBJ2-1; TRBD2 might be the D (6 bases). The CDR3 spans 15 residues. Germline V lookup: CDR1 SGHRS, CDR2 YFSETQ. The V end was cut by 0 bases, the J end by 0 bases, with 7 bases between. The CDR3 region is CASSLGDFSYNEQFF. CDR3 bases: TGCGCCAGCAGCTTGGGGGACTTCTCCTACAATGAGCAGTTCTTC.